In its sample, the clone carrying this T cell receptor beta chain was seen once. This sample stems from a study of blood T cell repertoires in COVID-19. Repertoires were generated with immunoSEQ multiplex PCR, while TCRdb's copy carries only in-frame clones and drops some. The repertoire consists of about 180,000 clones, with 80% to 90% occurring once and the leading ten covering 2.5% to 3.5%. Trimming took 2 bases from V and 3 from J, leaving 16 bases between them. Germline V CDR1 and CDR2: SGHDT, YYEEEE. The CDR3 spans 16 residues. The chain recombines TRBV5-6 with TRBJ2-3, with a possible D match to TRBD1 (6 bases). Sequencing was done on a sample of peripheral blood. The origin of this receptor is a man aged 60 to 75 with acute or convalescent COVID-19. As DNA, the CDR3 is TGTGCCAGCAGCTTCAAGTCAGGGGCGAGAACAGATACGCAGTATTTT. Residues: CASSFKSGARTDTQYF.